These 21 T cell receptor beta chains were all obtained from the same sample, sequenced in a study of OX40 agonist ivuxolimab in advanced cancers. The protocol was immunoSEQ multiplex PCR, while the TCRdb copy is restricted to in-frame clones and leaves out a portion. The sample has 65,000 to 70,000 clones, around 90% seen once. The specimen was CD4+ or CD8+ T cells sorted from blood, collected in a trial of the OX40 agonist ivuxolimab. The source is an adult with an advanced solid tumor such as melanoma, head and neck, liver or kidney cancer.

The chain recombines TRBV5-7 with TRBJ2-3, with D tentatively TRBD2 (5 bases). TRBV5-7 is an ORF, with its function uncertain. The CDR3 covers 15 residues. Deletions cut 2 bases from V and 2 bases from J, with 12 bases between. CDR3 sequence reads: CASSLVASNTDTQYF. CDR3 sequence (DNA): TGTGCCAGCAGCTTAGTTGCTAGCAACACAGATACGCAGTATTTT.

As DNA, the CDR3 is TGCGCCAGCAGCTTGGAAGGGAATCGAGCTTTCTTT. Residues: CASSLEGNRAFF. The chain uses TRBV5-1 and TRBJ1-1; the D is unclear. Looked up from germline, CDR1 is SGHRS and CDR2 is YFSETQ. V was clipped by 0 bases and J by 10 bases, with 10 bases between them. The CDR3 has 12 amino acids.

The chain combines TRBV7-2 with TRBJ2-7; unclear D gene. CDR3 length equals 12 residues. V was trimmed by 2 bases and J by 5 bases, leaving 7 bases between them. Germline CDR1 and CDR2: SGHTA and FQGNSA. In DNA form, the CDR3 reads TGTGCCAGCAGCTTAAGGCACCACGAGCAGTACTTC. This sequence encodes CASSLRHHEQYF.

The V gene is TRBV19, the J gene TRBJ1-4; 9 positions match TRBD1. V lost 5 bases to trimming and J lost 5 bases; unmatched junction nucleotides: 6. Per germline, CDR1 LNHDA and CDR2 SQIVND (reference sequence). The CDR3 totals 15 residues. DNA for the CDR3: TGTGCCAGTAGTTCCTCGACAGGGGGGAATGAAAAACTGTTTTTT. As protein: CASSSSTGGNEKLFF.

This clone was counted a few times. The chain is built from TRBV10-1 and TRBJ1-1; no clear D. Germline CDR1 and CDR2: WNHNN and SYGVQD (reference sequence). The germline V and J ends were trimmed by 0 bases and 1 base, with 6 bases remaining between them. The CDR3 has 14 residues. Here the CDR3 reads CASSESKGNTEAFF. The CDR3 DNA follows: TGCGCCAGCAGTGAGTCGAAGGGGAACACTGAAGCTTTCTTT.

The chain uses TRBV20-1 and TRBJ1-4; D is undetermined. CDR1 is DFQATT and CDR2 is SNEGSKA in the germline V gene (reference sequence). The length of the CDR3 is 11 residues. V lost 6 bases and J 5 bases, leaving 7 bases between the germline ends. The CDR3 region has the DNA TGCAGTGCGGCTGGGAATGAAAAACTGTTTTTT. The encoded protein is CSAAGNEKLFF.

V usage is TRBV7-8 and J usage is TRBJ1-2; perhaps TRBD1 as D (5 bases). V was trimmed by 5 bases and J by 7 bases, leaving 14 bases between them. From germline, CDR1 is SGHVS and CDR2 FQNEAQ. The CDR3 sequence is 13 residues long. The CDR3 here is CASSPPPGLGYTF. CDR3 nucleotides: TGTGCCAGCAGCCCCCCCCCGGGACTTGGCTACACCTTC.

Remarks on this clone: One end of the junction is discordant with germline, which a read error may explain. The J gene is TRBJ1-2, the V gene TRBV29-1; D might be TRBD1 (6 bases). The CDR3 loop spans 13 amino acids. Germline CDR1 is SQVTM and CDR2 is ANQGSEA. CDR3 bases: TGCAGCGTAAAGGACAGCCCTAACTATGGCCACACCTTC. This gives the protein CSVKDSPNYGHTF.

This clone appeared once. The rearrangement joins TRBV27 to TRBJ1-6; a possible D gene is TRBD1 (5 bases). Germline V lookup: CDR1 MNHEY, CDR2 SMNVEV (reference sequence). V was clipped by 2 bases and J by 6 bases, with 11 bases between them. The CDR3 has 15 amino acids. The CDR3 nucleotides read TGTGCCAGCAGTTTAACACGGGGCCTTAATTCACCCCTCCACTTT. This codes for CASSLTRGLNSPLHF.

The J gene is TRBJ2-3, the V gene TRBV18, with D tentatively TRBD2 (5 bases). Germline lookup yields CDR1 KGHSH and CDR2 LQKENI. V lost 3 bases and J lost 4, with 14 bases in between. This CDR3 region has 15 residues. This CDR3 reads CASSPGVLSADTQYF. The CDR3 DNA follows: TGTGCCAGCTCACCCGGGGTCTTATCAGCAGATACGCAGTATTTT.

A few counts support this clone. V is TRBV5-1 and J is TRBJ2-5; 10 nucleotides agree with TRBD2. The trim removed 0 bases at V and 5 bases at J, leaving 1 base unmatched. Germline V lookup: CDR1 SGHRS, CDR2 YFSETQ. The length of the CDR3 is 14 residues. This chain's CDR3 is CASSLGSGRETQYF. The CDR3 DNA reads TGCGCCAGCAGCTTGGGTAGCGGGAGGGAGACCCAGTACTTC.

CDR3 residues: CASSIKWGGAYNEQFF. CDR3 nucleotides: TGTGCCAGTAGTATAAAATGGGGCGGGGCTTACAATGAGCAGTTCTTC. This sequence joins TRBV19 and TRBJ2-1; tentatively, D is TRBD2 (6 bases). CDR3 length: 16 residues. The germline V gene encodes CDR1 LNHDA and CDR2 SQIVND (reference sequence). V was pared by 2 bases and J by 4 bases, with 15 bases between.

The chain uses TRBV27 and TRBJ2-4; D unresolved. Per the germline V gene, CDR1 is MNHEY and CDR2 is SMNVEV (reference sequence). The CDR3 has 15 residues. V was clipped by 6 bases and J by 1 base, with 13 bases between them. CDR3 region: CASSAGTVAKNIQYF. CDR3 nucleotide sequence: TGTGCCAGCAGCGCCGGTACAGTTGCCAAAAACATTCAGTACTTC.

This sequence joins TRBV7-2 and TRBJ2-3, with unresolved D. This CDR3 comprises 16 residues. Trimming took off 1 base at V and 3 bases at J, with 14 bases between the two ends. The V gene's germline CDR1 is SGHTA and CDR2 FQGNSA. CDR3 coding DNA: TGTGCCAGCAGCTTAGTGGGCACACAAGGAACAGATACGCAGTATTTT. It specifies CASSLVGTQGTDTQYF.

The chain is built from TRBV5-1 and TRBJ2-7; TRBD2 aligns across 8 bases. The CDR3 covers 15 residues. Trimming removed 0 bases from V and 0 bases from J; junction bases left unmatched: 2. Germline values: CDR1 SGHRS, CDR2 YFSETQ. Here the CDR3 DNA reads TGCGCCAGCAGCTTGGCTAGCGGGCTCTCCTACGAGCAGTACTTC. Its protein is CASSLASGLSYEQYF.

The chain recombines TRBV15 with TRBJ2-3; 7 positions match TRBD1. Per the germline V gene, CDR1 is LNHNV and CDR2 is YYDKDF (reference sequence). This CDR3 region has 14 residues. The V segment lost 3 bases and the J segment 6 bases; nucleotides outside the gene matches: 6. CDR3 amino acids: CATSSDTGVDTQYF. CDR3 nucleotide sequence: TGTGCCACCAGCAGCGATACAGGGGTGGATACGCAGTATTTT.

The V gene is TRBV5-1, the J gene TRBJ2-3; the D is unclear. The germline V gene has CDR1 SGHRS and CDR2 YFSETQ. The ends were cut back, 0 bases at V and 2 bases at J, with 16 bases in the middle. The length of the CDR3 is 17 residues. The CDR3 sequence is CASSLVVSPTTTDTQYF. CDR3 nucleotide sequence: TGCGCCAGCAGCTTGGTGGTCAGTCCCACCACCACAGATACGCAGTATTTT.

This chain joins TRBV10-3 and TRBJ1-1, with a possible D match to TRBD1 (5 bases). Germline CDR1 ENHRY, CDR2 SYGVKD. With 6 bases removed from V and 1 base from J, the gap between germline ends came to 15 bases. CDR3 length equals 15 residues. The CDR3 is CAISEGPGTNTEAFF. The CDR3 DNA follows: TGTGCCATCAGCGAAGGTCCAGGGACGAACACTGAAGCTTTCTTT.

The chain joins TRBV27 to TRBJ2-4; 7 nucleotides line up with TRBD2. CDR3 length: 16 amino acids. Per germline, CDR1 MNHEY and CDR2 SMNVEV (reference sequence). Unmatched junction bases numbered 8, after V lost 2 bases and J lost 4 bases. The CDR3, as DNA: TGTGCCAGCAGTTTAGGGTCCGGGACTACAAAAAACATTCAGTACTTC. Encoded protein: CASSLGSGTTKNIQYF.

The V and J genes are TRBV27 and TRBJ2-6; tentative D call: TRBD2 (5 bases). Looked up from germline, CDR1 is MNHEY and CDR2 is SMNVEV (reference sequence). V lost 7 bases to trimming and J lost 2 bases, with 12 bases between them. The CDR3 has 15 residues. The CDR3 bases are TGTGCCAGCAAAGGTGCGGAGGCTGGGGCCAACGTCCTGACTTTC. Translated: CASKGAEAGANVLTF.

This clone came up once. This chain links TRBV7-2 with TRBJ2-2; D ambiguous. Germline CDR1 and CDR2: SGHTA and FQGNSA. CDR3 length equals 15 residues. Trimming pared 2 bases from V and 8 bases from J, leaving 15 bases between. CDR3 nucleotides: TGTGCCAGCAGCTTAAGATTAGGGCGAGTGGGGGAGCTGTTTTTT. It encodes CASSLRLGRVGELFF. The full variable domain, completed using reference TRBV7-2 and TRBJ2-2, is GAGVSQSPSNKVTEKGKDVELRCDPISGHTALYWYRQSLGQGLEFLIYFQGNSAPDKSGLPSDRFSAERTGGSVSTLTIQRTQQEDSAVYLCASSLRLGRVGELFFGEGSRLTVL.